A single sample is the source of the 10 T cell receptor beta chains below, sequenced in a study of human thymus T cells. Assay: immunoSEQ multiplex PCR; the TCRdb copy retains only in-frame clones and omits some. This table holds around 130,000 clones, around 94% found once. Corrective cardiac surgery supplied the resected thymus tissue. Sequencing used thymus tissue. Receptors originate from a boy younger than two with a congenital heart defect but otherwise immunologically healthy.

The chain is built from TRBV7-2 and TRBJ2-1; tentative D call: TRBD2 (6 bases). Looked up from germline, CDR1 is SGHTA and CDR2 is FQGNSA. The CDR3 has 14 residues. The V and J ends lost 0 bases and 4 bases respectively, with 7 bases between them. The DNA of the CDR3 is TGTGCCAGCAGCTTAGCGGGGGGTTACAATGAGCAGTTCTTC. Encoded protein: CASSLAGGYNEQFF.

The V call is TRBV27, the J call TRBJ2-4; D might be TRBD2 (6 bases). The V end lost 1 base, the J end lost 0 bases, and 19 bases lay between the germline ends. The V gene's germline CDR1 is MNHEY and CDR2 SMNVEV (reference sequence). The CDR3 consists of 19 residues. The CDR3 DNA follows: TGTGCCAGCAGTTTATGCGATTTTTTCCCGGGACTAGCCAAAAACATTCAGTACTTC. Translation gives CASSLCDFFPGLAKNIQYF.

This clone was recorded only once. CDR3 amino acids: CASSEVWTGGRVLHGANVLTF. CDR3 coding DNA: TGTGCCAGCAGTGAAGTCTGGACAGGAGGAAGAGTTTTGCACGGGGCCAACGTCCTGACTTTC. This chain uses TRBV2 with TRBJ2-6, with TRBD1 identical over 7 bases. CDR1 and CDR2 from the germline V gene are SNHLY and FYNNEI. With V trimmed by 1 base and J by 4 bases, 19 bases remained unmatched. The CDR3 is 21 amino acids. The whole variable domain, filled in from reference TRBV2 and TRBJ2-6, reads EPEVTQTPSHQVTQMGQEVILRCVPISNHLYFYWYRQILGQKVEFLVSFYNNEISEKSEIFDDQFSVERPDGSNFTLKIRSTKLEDSAMYFCASSEVWTGGRVLHGANVLTFGAGSRLTVL.

The chain combines TRBV21-1 with TRBJ1-2; TRBD1 is taken as the D call from the table, unchecked against the DNA. TRBV21-1 is reported as a pseudogene. The CDR3 has 14 residues. The CDR3 DNA sequence: TGTGCCAGCAGCCCCGGGACAGTTAACTATGGCTACACCTTC. It is translated as CASSPGTVNYGYTF.

The chain uses TRBV10-3 and TRBJ1-2, with D possibly matching TRBD1 (5 bases). Germline CDR1 is ENHRY and CDR2 is SYGVKD. The CDR3 consists of 14 residues. V dropped 1 base and J dropped 9 bases, with 15 bases sitting between them. The DNA of the CDR3 is TGTGCCATCAGTGAGTTATCTGGGACTAATTGCTACACCTTC. Encoded protein: CAISELSGTNCYTF.

The chain uses TRBV5-4 and TRBJ1-3; D gene uncertain. CDR3 length: 14 residues. Germline values: CDR1 SGHNT, CDR2 YYREEE (reference sequence). Trimming stripped 4 bases from V and 5 bases from J, with 13 bases between. The CDR3 is CASSQKEERNTIYF. The DNA for the CDR3 is TGTGCCAGCAGCCAGAAGGAGGAGAGAAACACCATATATTTT.

The chain is built from TRBV30 and TRBJ2-7, with TRBD2 identical over 9 bases. With V trimmed by 2 bases and J by 4 bases, 6 bases remained unmatched. The CDR3 consists of 14 residues. Per germline, CDR1 GTSNPN and CDR2 SVGIG (reference sequence). CDR3 nucleotides: TGTGCCTGGAGTAAAAGCGGGGGGACATACGAGCAGTACTTC. Its translation: CAWSKSGGTYEQYF.

The J gene is TRBJ2-7, the V gene TRBV6-5; a possible D gene is TRBD1 (6 bases). The germline V gene encodes CDR1 MNHEY and CDR2 SVGAGI. The V end was cut by 2 bases, the J end by 0 bases, with 11 bases between. This CDR3 comprises 15 residues. The CDR3 loop reads CASSYEAGDSYEQYF. CDR3 sequence (DNA): TGTGCCAGCAGTTACGAGGCAGGGGACTCCTACGAGCAGTACTTC.

The V and J genes are TRBV10-2 and TRBJ2-1, with 9 bases fitting TRBD2. V gave up 6 bases and J gave up 8 bases; unmatched junction bases: 14. CDR1 is WSHSY, CDR2 SAAADI, per germline. This CDR3 contains 16 residues. Here the CDR3 DNA reads TGCGCCAGCAGGAGACGTTTCGCGGGGGGGCCCCATGAGCAGTTCTTC. Translating gives CASRRRFAGGPHEQFF.

V and J are TRBV15 and TRBJ2-2; TRBD1 matches at 10 bases. V lost 3 bases, J lost 6 bases, and 10 bases stayed unmatched. This CDR3 is built from 17 residues. Germline V gene lookup returns CDR1 LNHNV and CDR2 YYDKDF (reference sequence). CDR3 region: CATSRERTGGKSGELFF. The CDR3 nucleotides are TGTGCCACCAGCAGGGAAAGGACAGGGGGTAAGTCCGGGGAGCTGTTTTTT.